This TCR beta chain was sequenced in a study of cytomegalovirus exposure and HLA in healthy donors. The overall study: Counted in an early data release were about 85 million unique TCRs from HLA-typed donors.

Though nominally healthy at sampling, donors likely had unrecorded immune exposures. A note on this clone: Its cognate antigen is unknown.

Trimming removed 6 bases from V and 2 bases from J; junction bases left unmatched: 3. Germline V gives CDR1 MDHEN, CDR2 SYDVKM. CDR3 length: 13 amino acids. Regarding the study as a whole: With further analysis later on, most CMV-associated TCR beta chains appeared HLA-restricted. Association of a missense DCLRE1C variant with TCR beta V- and J-gene trimming was reported in a later analysis.

The study ran its PCR with 60 Vbeta and 13 Jbeta primers. Generated by immunoSEQ multiplex PCR, the TCRdb table keeps only in-frame clones and is missing some. The sample has about 190,000 clones, approximately 82% seen once. This sequence joins TRBV28 and TRBJ1-2; TRBD1 matches 7 bases. The clonotype originates from a woman between 50 and 59 years old in good health and CMV-seropositive. The sequencing input was PBMCs. The CDR3 loop is CASSLQGNYGYTF. CDR3 DNA: TGTGCCAGCAGCCTACAGGGGAACTATGGCTACACCTTC.